This T cell receptor (beta chain) was sequenced during a study of CD8+CD57+ T cells in acquired aplastic anemia. About the study: An average of roughly 3 ug of DNA was obtained from sorted CD4+ and CD8+ cells.

Only patients with CD8+CD57+ cell expansion on flow cytometry were chosen for sequencing. Among the patients, all had severe acquired aplastic anemia. Overall study findings and caveats: Levels of CD8+ Simpson's diversity were not significantly distinct in patients versus controls. The same twenty-nine CD8+ CDR3 sequences occurred in patients and in controls.

This CDR3 spans 15 amino acids. Germline trimming cut 8 bases from V and 5 bases from J; bases unmatched to any gene: 6. In germline, CDR1 is MNHNS, CDR2 SASEGT. A remark on this clonotype: What it binds is unknown. A much larger clone differs by one base, so this may be a read error.

Genomic DNA was employed as the template in profiling TCR beta VDJ and CDR3. MiXCR, run by TCRdb on the reads, gives a single entry per CDR3 protein. The sample carries roughly 250,000 distinct CDR3 sequences, about 44% recorded once. This chain connects TRBV6-1 to TRBJ2-5; 15 nucleotides agree with TRBD2. Sequenced: sorted CD4+, CD8+, or CD8+CD57+ T cells (not recorded which) from PBMCs. The receptor comes from a human donor with aplastic anemia. The CDR3 protein is CASGGLAGGGETQYF. The CDR3 DNA reads TGTGCCAGCGGTGGACTAGCGGGAGGGGGGGAGACCCAGTACTTC.